Listed here is a single T cell receptor beta chain. This sample is part of a study of blood T cell repertoires in COVID-19. At the level of the study: COVID-19 samples collected from the United States, Italy and Spain covered acute and convalescent phases. T cells, B-cell-depleted T cells, or PBMCs supplied cDNA or gDNA.

In the source study's methods: Reference gene primer amplification yielded estimated nucleated cell counts. TCRdb keeps only in-frame clones here, not all; method: immunoSEQ multiplex PCR. V and J calls plus clone size are reproduced from that table; the DNA served to infer D and trimming. The table has 170,000 or so clones, around 83% seen once. Sequenced sample: peripheral blood. This receptor was taken from a human donor in a cohort sampled during active COVID-19.

The CDR3 spells CASSKPGIGYYEQYF. The CDR3 coding sequence is TGTGCCAGCAGTAAGCCGGGGATTGGTTACTACGAGCAGTACTTC. The V call is TRBV2, the J call TRBJ2-7; D is perhaps TRBD2 (5 bases). The CDR3 totals 15 residues. V was trimmed by 5 bases and J by 3 bases, leaving 17 bases between them. Germline values: CDR1 SNHLY, CDR2 FYNNEI.